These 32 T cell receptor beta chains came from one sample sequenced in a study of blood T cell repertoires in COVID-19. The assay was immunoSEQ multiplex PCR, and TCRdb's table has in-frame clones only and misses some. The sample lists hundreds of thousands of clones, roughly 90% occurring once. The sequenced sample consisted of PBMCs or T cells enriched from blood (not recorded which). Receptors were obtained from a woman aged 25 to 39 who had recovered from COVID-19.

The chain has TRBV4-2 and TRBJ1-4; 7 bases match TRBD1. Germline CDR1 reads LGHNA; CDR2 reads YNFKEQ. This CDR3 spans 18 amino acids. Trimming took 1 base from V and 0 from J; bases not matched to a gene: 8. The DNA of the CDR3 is TGTGCCAGCAGCCAAGCCATCGGGACAGAGACAACTAATGAAAAACTGTTTTTT. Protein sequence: CASSQAIGTETTNEKLFF.

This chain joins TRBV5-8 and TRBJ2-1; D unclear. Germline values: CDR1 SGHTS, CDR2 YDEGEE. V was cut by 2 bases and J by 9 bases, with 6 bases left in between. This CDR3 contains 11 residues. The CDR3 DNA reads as TGTGCCAGCAGCTTCCGGTCTGAGCAGTTCTTC. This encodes CASSFRSEQFF. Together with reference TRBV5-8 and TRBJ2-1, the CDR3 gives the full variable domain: EAGVTQSPTHLIKTRGQQATLRCSPISGHTSVYWYQQALGLGLQFLLWYDEGEERNRGNFPPRFSGRQFPNYSSELNVNALELEDSALYLCASSFRSEQFFGPGTRLTVL.

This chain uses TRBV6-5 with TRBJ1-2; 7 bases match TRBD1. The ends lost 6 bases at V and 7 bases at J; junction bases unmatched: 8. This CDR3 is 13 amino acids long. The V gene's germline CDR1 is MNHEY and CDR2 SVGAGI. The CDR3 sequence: CASSPTGEVGYTF. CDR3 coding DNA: TGTGCCAGCAGCCCCACAGGGGAGGTTGGCTACACCTTC.

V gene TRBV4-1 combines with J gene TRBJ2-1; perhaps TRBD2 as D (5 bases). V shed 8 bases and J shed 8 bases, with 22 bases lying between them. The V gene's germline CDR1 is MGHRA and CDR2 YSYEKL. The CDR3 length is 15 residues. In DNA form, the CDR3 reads TGCGCCAGCCTCAAAGCGGACTCGTCGGATGATGAGCAGTTCTTC. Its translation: CASLKADSSDDEQFF.

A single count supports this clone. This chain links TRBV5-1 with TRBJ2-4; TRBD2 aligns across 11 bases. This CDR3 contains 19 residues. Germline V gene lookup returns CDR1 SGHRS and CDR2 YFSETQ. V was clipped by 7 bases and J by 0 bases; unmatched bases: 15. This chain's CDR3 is CASLEGTSGLNLAKNIQYF. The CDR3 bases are TGCGCCAGCCTTGAAGGGACTAGCGGACTGAACCTAGCCAAAAACATTCAGTACTTC.

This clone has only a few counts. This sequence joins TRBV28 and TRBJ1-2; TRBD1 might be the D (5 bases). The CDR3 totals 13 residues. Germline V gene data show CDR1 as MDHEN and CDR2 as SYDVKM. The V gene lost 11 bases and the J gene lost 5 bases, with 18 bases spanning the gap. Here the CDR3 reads CAARGGAGYGYTF. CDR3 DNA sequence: TGTGCCGCACGGGGAGGGGCCGGGTATGGCTACACCTTC.

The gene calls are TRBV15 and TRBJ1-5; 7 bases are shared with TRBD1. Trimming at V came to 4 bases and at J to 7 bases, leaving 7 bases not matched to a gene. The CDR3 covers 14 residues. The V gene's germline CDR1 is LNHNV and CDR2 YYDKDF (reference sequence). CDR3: CATSMTGSRQPQHF. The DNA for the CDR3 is TGTGCCACCAGCATGACAGGGTCTAGGCAGCCCCAGCATTTT.

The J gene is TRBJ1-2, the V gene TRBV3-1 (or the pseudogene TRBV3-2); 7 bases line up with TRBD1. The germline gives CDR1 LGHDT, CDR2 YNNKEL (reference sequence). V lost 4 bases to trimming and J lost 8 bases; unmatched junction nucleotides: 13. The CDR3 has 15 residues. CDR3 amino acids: CASSRHPEDRRGYTF. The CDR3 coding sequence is TGTGCCAGCAGCCGACACCCCGAGGACAGGAGAGGCTACACCTTC.

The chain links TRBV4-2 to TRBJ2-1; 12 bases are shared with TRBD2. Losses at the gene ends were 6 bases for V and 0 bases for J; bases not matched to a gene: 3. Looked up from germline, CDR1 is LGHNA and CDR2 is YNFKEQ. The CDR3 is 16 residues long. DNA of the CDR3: TGTGCCAGCAGTTCTAGCGGGAGGGACTCCTACAATGAGCAGTTCTTC. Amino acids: CASSSSGRDSYNEQFF.

The CDR3 loop reads CSASTGPGYTF. The CDR3 DNA follows: TGCAGTGCTAGTACAGGGCCTGGCTACACCTTC. The chain has TRBV20-1 and TRBJ1-2; D is perhaps TRBD1 (6 bases). Germline V gene lookup returns CDR1 DFQATT and CDR2 SNEGSKA (reference sequence). The V end was cut by 3 bases, the J end by 7 bases, with 9 bases between. The CDR3 is 11 residues long.

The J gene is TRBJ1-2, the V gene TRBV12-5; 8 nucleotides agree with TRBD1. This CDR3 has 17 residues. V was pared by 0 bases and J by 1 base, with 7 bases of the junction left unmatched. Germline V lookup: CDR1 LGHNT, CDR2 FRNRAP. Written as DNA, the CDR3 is TGTGCTAGTGGTTTGGTCCTCGGGACAGGTTATAACTATGGCTACACCTTC. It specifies CASGLVLGTGYNYGYTF. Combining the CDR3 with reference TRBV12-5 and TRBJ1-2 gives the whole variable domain DARVTQTPRHKVTEMGQEVTMRCQPILGHNTVFWYRQTMMQGLELLAYFRNRAPLDDSGMPKDRFSAEMPDATLATLKIQPSEPRDSAVYFCASGLVLGTGYNYGYTFGSGTRLTVV.

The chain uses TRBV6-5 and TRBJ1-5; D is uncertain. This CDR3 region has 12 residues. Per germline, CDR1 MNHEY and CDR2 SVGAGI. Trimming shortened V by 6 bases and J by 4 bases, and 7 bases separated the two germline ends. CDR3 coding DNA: TGTGCCAGCAGCCAGTATAATCAGCCCCAGCATTTT. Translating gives CASSQYNQPQHF.

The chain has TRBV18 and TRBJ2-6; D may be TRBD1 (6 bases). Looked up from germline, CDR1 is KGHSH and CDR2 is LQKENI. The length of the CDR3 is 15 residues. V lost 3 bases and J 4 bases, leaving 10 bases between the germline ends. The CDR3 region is CASSPWDMGANVLTF. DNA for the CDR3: TGTGCCAGCTCACCCTGGGACATGGGGGCCAACGTCCTGACTTTC.

CDR3 in amino acids: CASSPGQGGGTGELFF. Here the CDR3 DNA reads TGTGCCAGCAGCCCAGGACAGGGCGGGGGCACCGGGGAGCTGTTTTTT. The rearrangement links TRBV11-3 to TRBJ2-2; TRBD1 might be the D (8 bases). CDR1 is SGHNT, CDR2 YENEEA, per germline. The CDR3 extends over 16 amino acids. Trimming removed 5 bases from V and 4 bases from J, with 17 bases in between. The full variable domain, completed using reference TRBV11-3 and TRBJ2-2, is EAGVVQSPRYKIIEKKQPVAFWCNPISGHNTLYWYLQNLGQGPELLIRYENEEAVDDSQLPKDRFSAERLKGVDSTLKIQPAELGDSAVYLCASSPGQGGGTGELFFGEGSRLTVL.

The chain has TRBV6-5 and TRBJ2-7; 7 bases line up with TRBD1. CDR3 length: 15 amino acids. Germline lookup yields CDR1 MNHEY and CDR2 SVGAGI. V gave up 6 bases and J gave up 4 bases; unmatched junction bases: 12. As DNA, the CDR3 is TGTGCCAGCAGCCCACCCCGGACAGGAGATTACGAGCAGTACTTC. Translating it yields CASSPPRTGDYEQYF.

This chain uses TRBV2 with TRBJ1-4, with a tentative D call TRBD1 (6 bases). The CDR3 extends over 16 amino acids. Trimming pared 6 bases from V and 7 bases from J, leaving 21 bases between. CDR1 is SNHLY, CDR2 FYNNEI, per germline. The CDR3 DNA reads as TGTGCCAGCAGGGAATTCAACAGGGTGGTTGGTGAAAAACTGTTTTTT. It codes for CASREFNRVVGEKLFF.

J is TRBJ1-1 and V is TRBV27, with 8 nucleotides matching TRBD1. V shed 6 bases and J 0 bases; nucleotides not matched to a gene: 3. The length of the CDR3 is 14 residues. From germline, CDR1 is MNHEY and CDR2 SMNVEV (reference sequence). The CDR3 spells CASRIQGVNTEAFF. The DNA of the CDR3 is TGTGCCAGCAGAATACAGGGGGTGAACACTGAAGCTTTCTTT.

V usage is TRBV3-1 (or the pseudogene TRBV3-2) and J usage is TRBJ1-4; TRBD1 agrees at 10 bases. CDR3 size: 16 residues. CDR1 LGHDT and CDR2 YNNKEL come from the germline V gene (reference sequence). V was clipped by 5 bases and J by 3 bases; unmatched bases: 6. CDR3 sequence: CASSDDRGLANEKLFF. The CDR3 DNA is TGTGCCAGCAGCGACGACAGGGGGCTGGCTAATGAAAAACTGTTTTTT.

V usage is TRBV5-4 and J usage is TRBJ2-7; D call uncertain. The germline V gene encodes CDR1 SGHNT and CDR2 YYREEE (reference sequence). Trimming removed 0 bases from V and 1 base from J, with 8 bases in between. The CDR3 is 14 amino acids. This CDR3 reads CASSLDQRSYEQYF. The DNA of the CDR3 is TGTGCCAGCAGCTTGGATCAGCGATCCTACGAGCAGTACTTC.

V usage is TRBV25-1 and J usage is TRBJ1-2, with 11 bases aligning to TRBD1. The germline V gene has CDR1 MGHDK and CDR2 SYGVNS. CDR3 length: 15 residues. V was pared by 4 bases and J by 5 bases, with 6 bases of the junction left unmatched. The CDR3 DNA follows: TGTGCCAGCAGTGCGGGGACAGGGGGAAGTTATGGCTACACCTTC. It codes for CASSAGTGGSYGYTF.

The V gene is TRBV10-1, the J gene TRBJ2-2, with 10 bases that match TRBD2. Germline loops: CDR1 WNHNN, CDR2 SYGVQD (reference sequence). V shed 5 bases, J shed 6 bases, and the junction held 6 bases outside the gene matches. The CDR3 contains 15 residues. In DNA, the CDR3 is TGCGCCAGCAGTTTAGGGACTAGCGTACCCGGGGAGCTGTTTTTT. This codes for CASSLGTSVPGELFF.

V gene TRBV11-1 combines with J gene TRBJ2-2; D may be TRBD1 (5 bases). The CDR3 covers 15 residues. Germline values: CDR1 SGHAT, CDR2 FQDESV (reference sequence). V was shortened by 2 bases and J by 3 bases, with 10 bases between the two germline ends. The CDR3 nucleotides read TGTGCCAGCAGCTTAAGGCAGGGCCACACCGGGGAGCTGTTTTTT. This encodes CASSLRQGHTGELFF. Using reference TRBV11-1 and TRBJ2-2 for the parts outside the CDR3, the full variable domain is EAEVAQSPRYKITEKSQAVAFWCDPISGHATLYWYRQILGQGPELLVQFQDESVVDDSQLPKDRFSAERLKGVDSTLKIQPAELGDSAMYLCASSLRQGHTGELFFGEGSRLTVL.

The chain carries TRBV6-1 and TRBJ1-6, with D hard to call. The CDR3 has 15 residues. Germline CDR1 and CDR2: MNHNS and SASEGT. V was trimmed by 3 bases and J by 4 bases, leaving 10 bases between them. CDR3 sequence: CASSDRTDYNSPLHF. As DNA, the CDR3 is TGTGCCAGCAGTGACCGGACTGATTATAATTCACCCCTCCACTTT.

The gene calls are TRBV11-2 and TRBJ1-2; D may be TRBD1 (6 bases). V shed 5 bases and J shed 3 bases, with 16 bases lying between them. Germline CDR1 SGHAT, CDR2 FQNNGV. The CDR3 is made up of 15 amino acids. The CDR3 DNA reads TGTGCCAGCAGCGCGAGTGGGGGCAGGGACTATGGCTACACCTTC. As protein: CASSASGGRDYGYTF.

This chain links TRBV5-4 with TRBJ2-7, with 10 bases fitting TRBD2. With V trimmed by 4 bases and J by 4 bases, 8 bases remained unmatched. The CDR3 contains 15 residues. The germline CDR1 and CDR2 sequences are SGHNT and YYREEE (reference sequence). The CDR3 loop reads CASSRASGRPYEQYF. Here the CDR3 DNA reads TGTGCCAGCAGCCGGGCTAGCGGGAGACCATACGAGCAGTACTTC.

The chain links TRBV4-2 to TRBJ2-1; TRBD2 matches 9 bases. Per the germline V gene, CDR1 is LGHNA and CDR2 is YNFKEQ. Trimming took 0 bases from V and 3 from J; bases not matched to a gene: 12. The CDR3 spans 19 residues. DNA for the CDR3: TGTGCCAGCAGCCAAGATCCTGCGGGACTAGCTCTGGACTACAATGAGCAGTTCTTC. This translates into CASSQDPAGLALDYNEQFF.

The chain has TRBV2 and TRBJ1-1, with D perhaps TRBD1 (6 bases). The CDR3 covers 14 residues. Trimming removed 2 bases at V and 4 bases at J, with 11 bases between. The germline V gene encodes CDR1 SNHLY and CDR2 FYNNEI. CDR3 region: CASSERGRGTEAFF. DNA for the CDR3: TGTGCCAGCAGTGAAAGGGGCAGGGGCACTGAAGCTTTCTTT.

CDR3 amino acids: CASSVTLGGTDTQYF. The CDR3 bases are TGTGCCAGCAGCGTCACTCTCGGGGGGACAGATACGCAGTATTTT. The chain joins TRBV7-3 to TRBJ2-3; 7 bases agree with TRBD2. This CDR3 comprises 15 residues. V lost 5 bases and J lost 3; bases outside the gene matches: 8. Looked up from germline, CDR1 is SGHTA and CDR2 is FQGTGA.

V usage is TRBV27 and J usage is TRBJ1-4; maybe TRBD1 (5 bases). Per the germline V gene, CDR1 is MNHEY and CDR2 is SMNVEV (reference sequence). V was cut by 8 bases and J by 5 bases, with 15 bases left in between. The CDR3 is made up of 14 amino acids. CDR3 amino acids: CASGSGWGNEKLFF. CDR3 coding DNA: TGTGCCAGCGGCTCAGGGTGGGGAAATGAAAAACTGTTTTTT.

The CDR3 DNA reads as TGTGCCAGTAGTATAAAGTCGGTCAACACTGAAGCTTTCTTT. It encodes CASSIKSVNTEAFF. The rearrangement links TRBV19 to TRBJ1-1; no clear D. This CDR3 has 14 amino acids. From germline, CDR1 is LNHDA and CDR2 SQIVND (reference sequence). With 2 bases removed from V and 2 bases from J, the gap between germline ends came to 9 bases.

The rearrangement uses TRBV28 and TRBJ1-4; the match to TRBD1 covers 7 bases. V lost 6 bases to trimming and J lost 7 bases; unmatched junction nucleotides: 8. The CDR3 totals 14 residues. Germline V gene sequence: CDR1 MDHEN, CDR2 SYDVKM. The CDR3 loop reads CASSLTGASEKLFF. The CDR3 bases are TGTGCCAGCAGCCTCACAGGGGCGAGTGAAAAACTGTTTTTT.

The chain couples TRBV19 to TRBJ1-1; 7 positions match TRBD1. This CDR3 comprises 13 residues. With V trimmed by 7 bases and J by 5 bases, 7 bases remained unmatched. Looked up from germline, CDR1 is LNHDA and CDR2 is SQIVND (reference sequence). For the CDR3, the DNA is TGTGCCAGTACCACAGGGGAATTGACTGAAGCTTTCTTT. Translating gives CASTTGELTEAFF.